This entry concerns a single T cell receptor beta chain. This sample stems from a study of blood T cell repertoires in COVID-19. Residents of 24 US areas, aged about 18 to 95 years, made up the participants. Each participant's cohort was designated according to participant-reported clinical history. Germline assignment: CDR1 SGHDT and CDR2 YYEEEE. This CDR3 region has 16 residues. Trimming stripped 0 bases from V and 1 base from J, with 11 bases between. Produced via immunoSEQ multiplex PCR; TCRdb's table is partial and in-frame only. Among 110,000 to 150,000 clones listed, roughly 80% were seen once. The sequence was obtained from a man aged 40-50 years with acute COVID-19. The J gene is TRBJ2-1, the V gene TRBV5-6; no firm D call. The source material was PBMCs or T cells enriched from blood (not recorded which). CDR3 sequence: CASSLDRRRSYNEQFF. The CDR3 nucleotides are TGTGCCAGCAGCTTGGACAGAAGAAGGTCCTACAATGAGCAGTTCTTC. Variable domain in full (rest from reference TRBV5-6 and TRBJ2-1): DAGVTQSPTHLIKTRGQQVTLRCSPKSGHDTVSWYQQALGQGPQFIFQYYEEEERQRGNFPDRFSGHQFPNYSSELNVNALLLGDSALYLCASSLDRRRSYNEQFFGPGTRLTVL.